These T cell receptor beta chains were read from a single sample in a study of pediatric ulcerative colitis. Clones were sequenced by immunoSEQ multiplex PCR, and TCRdb holds only the in-frame ones, with some missing. The table includes 32,000 or so clones, roughly four fifths detected once. The sequenced material came from blood. The receptors originated from a boy between 10 and 17 years old with severe ulcerative colitis. Both conserved end residues are part of each CDR3. The D gene is left open where the match is weak. Clone size is shown for a subset of rows, as once, few, many or a class of expanded clone.

clone size	V gene	J gene	D gene	CDR3 DNA	CDR3 protein
NA	TRBV27	TRBJ2-4	TRBD2	TGTGCCAGCAGACCCTCGGGGGGGGCGCTTGGAACCAAAAACATTCAGTACTTC	CASRPSGGALGTKNIQYF
NA	TRBV6-5	TRBJ1-1	TRBD1	TGTGCCAGCAGGCAGAATACAGGGGGGAACACTGAAGCTTTCTTT	CASRQNTGGNTEAFF
NA	TRBV5-8	TRBJ2-5	NA	TGTGCCAGCAGCTTCCCGGGCAAAGGGAGTAAGACCCAGTACTTC	CASSFPGKGSKTQYF
few	TRBV25-1	TRBJ1-2	NA	TGTGCCAGCAGTCTCGGAGTTAACTATGGCTACACCTTC	CASSLGVNYGYTF
NA	TRBV7-2	TRBJ2-5	TRBD1	TGTGCCAGCAGCCCCGACAGGGTTCTGGAGACCCAGTACTTC	CASSPDRVLETQYF
NA	TRBV19	TRBJ2-3	NA	TGTGCCAGTAGTATGTGGAGCGACACAGATACGCAGTATTTT	CASSMWSDTDTQYF
NA	TRBV6-5	TRBJ1-2	NA	TGTGCCAGCAGTTACGGCAAGGGGAACTATGGCTACACCTTC	CASSYGKGNYGYTF
NA	TRBV18	TRBJ1-5	TRBD1	TGTGCCAGCTCACCTGGACAGGGTAATCAGCCCCAGCATTTT	CASSPGQGNQPQHF
NA	TRBV4-3	TRBJ1-6	NA	TGCGCCAGCAGCCAAGATAGGGCCTACTCCTATAATTCACCCCTCCACTTT	CASSQDRAYSYNSPLHF
NA	TRBV27	TRBJ2-3	TRBD2	TGTGCCAGCAGTTCCCCGATAGCGGGGGGCCACACAGATACGCAGTATTTT	CASSSPIAGGHTDTQYF
NA	TRBV5-1	TRBJ2-5	TRBD2	TGCGCCAGCAGCTCGCTAGCGGGGGCGATAGAGACCCAGTACTTC	CASSSLAGAIETQYF
NA	TRBV18	TRBJ1-4	NA	TGTGCCAGCTCACCTTTTGCGGGGATAGAAAAACTGTTTTTT	CASSPFAGIEKLFF
NA	TRBV6-1	TRBJ1-2	NA	TGTGCCAGCACATCGTTCCGGGACATCCTATATGGCTACACCTTC	CASTSFRDILYGYTF
once	TRBV5-4	TRBJ2-2	NA	TGTGCCAGCCATCCGGGACAAAACACCGGGGAGCTGTTTTTT	CASHPGQNTGELFF
NA	TRBV6-5	TRBJ1-1	NA	TGTGCCAGCAGGGACAGAAGAGGGGGGCGGACTGAAGCTTTCTTT	CASRDRRGGRTEAFF
NA	TRBV12-5	TRBJ1-5	TRBD1	TGTGCTAGTGGTTTGGTATTGGGGCAGGGGGCCGGTCAGCCCCAGCATTTT	CASGLVLGQGAGQPQHF
NA	TRBV10-2	TRBJ2-1	NA	TGCGCCAGCAGTGAGGGGGATGAGCAGTTCTTC	CASSEGDEQFF
few	TRBV5-1	TRBJ1-1	NA	TGCGCCAGCAGCTTGGCCGAGGCCAGGGCCAACACTGAAGCTTTCTTT	CASSLAEARANTEAFF
NA	TRBV30	TRBJ1-3	NA	TGTGCCTGGAGTCCCCAAGAGGTTTGGGGAAACACCATATATTTT	CAWSPQEVWGNTIYF
NA	TRBV11-2	TRBJ1-6	NA	TGTGCCAGCAGCCGAAGGGCCGCAGGGCTGAGCTCCTATAATTCACCCCTCCACTTT	CASSRRAAGLSSYNSPLHF
NA	TRBV12-5	TRBJ2-1	TRBD2	TGTGCTAGTGGTTTGGTACTAGCGGGGCTCGATGAGCAGTTCTTC	CASGLVLAGLDEQFF
once	TRBV5-1	TRBJ2-1	TRBD1	TGCGCCAGCAGCTTGGAAGGGACAGGGAAGTTTAAACAGCAGTTCTTC	CASSLEGTGKFKQQFF
NA	TRBV30	TRBJ1-4	NA	TGTGCCTGGAGTGAGGGGAGCGACAAACTGTTTTTT	CAWSEGSDKLFF
NA	TRBV19	TRBJ2-7	TRBD1	TGTGCCAGTAGTGTTGGACAGGGGAGATACGAGCAGTACTTC	CASSVGQGRYEQYF
NA	TRBV7-2	TRBJ2-1	NA	TGTGCCAGCAGCTTAGAAGGACAGTTAGGAAATGAGCAGTTCTTC	CASSLEGQLGNEQFF
NA	TRBV4-3	TRBJ1-2	TRBD1	TGCGCCAGCAGCCAGGGACAGGTTGGCTATGGCTACACCTTC	CASSQGQVGYGYTF
NA	TRBV7-3	TRBJ1-5	NA	TGTGCCAGCAGCCGAGACAGCAATCAGCCCCAGCATTTT	CASSRDSNQPQHF
once	TRBV27	TRBJ2-3	TRBD2	TGTGCCAGCAGACTAGCGGGGGGGATCACAGATACGCAGTATTTT	CASRLAGGITDTQYF
few	TRBV7-2	TRBJ1-6	NA	TGTGCCAGCAGCATAGCTAGGGAAGGTACACCCCTCCACTTT	CASSIAREGTPLHF
NA	TRBV2	TRBJ1-5	NA	TGTGCCAGCAGCTTTACAGAATCCCGAGTGGAGGCCCAGCATTTT	CASSFTESRVEAQHF
once	TRBV27	TRBJ1-2	TRBD1	TGTGCCAGCAGTTTATCGACACAGGGGGCTAACTATGGCTACACCTTC	CASSLSTQGANYGYTF
NA	TRBV7-9	TRBJ1-2	NA	TGTGCCAGCAGCGGACTCTTTATCGGGGGCTACACCTTC	CASSGLFIGGYTF
NA	TRBV5-1	TRBJ2-3	NA	TGCGCCAGCAGCTTGGGCAGGGACACAGATACGCAGTATTTT	CASSLGRDTDTQYF
NA	TRBV6-6	TRBJ1-5	NA	TGTGCCAGCAGTTACTCCGACGGGCCCCAGCATTTT	CASSYSDGPQHF
NA	TRBV7-7	TRBJ2-2	TRBD1	TGTGCCAGCAGACCCGGGACAGGGGACACCGGGGAGCTGTTTTTT	CASRPGTGDTGELFF
NA	TRBV5-6	TRBJ2-5	NA	TGTGCCAGCAGACCCGTCGAGGGGGGCCGAGAGACCCAGTACTTC	CASRPVEGGRETQYF
NA	TRBV5-6	TRBJ2-3	NA	TGTGCCAGCAGCTCCTATCGGCTAGAACAGGGTTTTTCAGATACGCAGTATTTT	CASSSYRLEQGFSDTQYF
NA	TRBV10-3	TRBJ2-3	NA	TGTGCCATCAGTCCAGTCGGGGATCCCACAGATACGCAGTATTTT	CAISPVGDPTDTQYF
NA	TRBV6-1	TRBJ2-2	TRBD1	TGTGCCAGCAGTGGGACAGGGGGGGACGGGGAGCTGTTTTTT	CASSGTGGDGELFF
NA	TRBV5-4	TRBJ2-1	NA	TGTGCCTCCAAGGGACTCGGGGGCCCTGATGAGCAGTTCTTC	CASKGLGGPDEQFF
once	TRBV7-2	TRBJ1-2	NA	TGTGCCAGCAGCTTTTACACAGGGTATGGCTACACCTTC	CASSFYTGYGYTF
NA	TRBV5-4	TRBJ2-5	NA	TGTGCCAGCAGCGCACGGGGCTATGCACCTCAAGAGACCCAGTACTTC	CASSARGYAPQETQYF
NA	TRBV5-4	TRBJ2-1	TRBD1	TGTGCCAGCAGCTCATTGACAGGGGATGAGCAGTTCTTC	CASSSLTGDEQFF
NA	TRBV28	TRBJ2-1	TRBD1	TGTGCCAGCACCTCGGACAGGGGGTACAATGAGCAGTTCTTC	CASTSDRGYNEQFF